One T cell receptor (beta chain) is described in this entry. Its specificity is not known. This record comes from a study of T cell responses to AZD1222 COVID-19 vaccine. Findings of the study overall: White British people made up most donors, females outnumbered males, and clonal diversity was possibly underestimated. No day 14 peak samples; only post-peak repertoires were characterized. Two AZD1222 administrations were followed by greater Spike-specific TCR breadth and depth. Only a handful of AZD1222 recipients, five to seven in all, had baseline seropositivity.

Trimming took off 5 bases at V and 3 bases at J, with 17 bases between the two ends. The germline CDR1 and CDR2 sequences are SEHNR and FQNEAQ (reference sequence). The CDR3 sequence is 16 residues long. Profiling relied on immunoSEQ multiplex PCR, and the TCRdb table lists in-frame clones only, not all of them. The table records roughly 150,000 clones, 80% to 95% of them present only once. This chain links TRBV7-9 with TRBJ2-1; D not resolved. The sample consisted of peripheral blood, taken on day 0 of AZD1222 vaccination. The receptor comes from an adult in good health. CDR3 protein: CASSTSVAIVYNEQFF. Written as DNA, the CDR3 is TGTGCCAGCAGCACAAGCGTGGCTATCGTCTACAATGAGCAGTTCTTC.